This entry lists 30 T cell receptor beta chains sequenced from one sample in a study of response to subunit inactivated influenza vaccine. TCRdb re-derived calls from the RT-PCR reads in MiXCR, one entry per CDR3 protein. The table includes under 800,000 distinct CDR3 sequences, about 15% detected once. Sequencing was performed on PBMCs from blood, taken less than 15 days before vaccination. The receptors originated from a man aged 45-65 years who received an inactivated influenza vaccine.

V and J are TRBV18 and TRBJ2-1, with TRBD2 matching 10 bases. Germline CDR1 is KGHSH and CDR2 is LQKENI. The CDR3 totals 15 residues. The ends lost 6 bases at V and 8 bases at J; junction bases unmatched: 10. CDR3 loop: CASSPLAGEIYEQFF. The CDR3 coding sequence is TGTGCCAGCTCTCCCCTAGCGGGAGAAATCTATGAGCAGTTCTTC.

This clonotype was observed a handful of times. V is TRBV20-1 and J is TRBJ2-4, with a tentative D call TRBD2 (5 bases). Trimming stripped 0 bases from V and 0 bases from J, with 12 bases between. Germline V lookup: CDR1 DFQATT, CDR2 SNEGSKA (reference sequence). The CDR3 consists of 16 residues. This CDR3 reads CSARDLGNLAKNIQYF. CDR3 nucleotides: TGCAGTGCTAGAGATCTCGGGAACCTAGCCAAAAACATTCAGTACTTC.

This clonotype was picked up a small number of times. The J gene is TRBJ2-7, the V gene TRBV7-9; TRBD2 is a possible D gene (6 bases). Germline V gives CDR1 SEHNR, CDR2 FQNEAQ (reference sequence). The V end lost 5 bases, the J end lost 3 bases, and 20 bases lay between the germline ends. The CDR3 sequence is 16 residues long. The CDR3 region has the DNA TGTGCCAGCAGCCGAAAACCGGGACTGAGTTTCTACGAGCAGTACTTC. Translation: CASSRKPGLSFYEQYF.

There are a few counts of this clonotype. V usage is TRBV19 and J usage is TRBJ2-3; TRBD2 is a possible D gene (5 bases). This CDR3 spans 15 amino acids. The V and J ends lost 3 bases and 4 bases respectively, with 14 bases between them. Germline lookup yields CDR1 LNHDA and CDR2 SQIVND (reference sequence). CDR3 sequence (DNA): TGTGCCAGTAGTATTCTACCGAGGGCGTCAGATACGCAGTATTTT. Amino acid sequence: CASSILPRASDTQYF.

V usage is TRBV3-1 and J usage is TRBJ2-7, with TRBD1 identical over 9 bases. Germline CDR1 reads LGHDT; CDR2 reads YNNKEL (reference sequence). This CDR3 has 15 residues. Trimming cost V 4 bases and J 2 bases; bases outside gene matches: 6. CDR3 DNA sequence: TGTGCCAGCAGCCCTACCCGACAGGGGGCCTACGAGCAGTACTTC. Translating it yields CASSPTRQGAYEQYF.

About this clonotype: The junction differs from germline at one of its ends, possibly a read error. The chain uses TRBV29-1 and TRBJ2-7; 7 bases are shared with TRBD1. Germline values: CDR1 SQVTM, CDR2 ANQGSEA. The CDR3 has 13 amino acids. CDR3 in DNA: TGCAGCGTTGTCCAGGGGGAGTCCTACTCGCAGTACTTT. Its translation: CSVVQGESYSQYF.

This chain connects TRBV20-1 to TRBJ1-1, with D maybe TRBD1 (6 bases). Germline V gene lookup returns CDR1 DFQATT and CDR2 SNEGSKA (reference sequence). The V gene lost 3 bases and the J gene lost 10 bases, with 18 bases spanning the gap. This CDR3 region has 13 residues. The CDR3 sequence is CSASSGGAFTAFF. DNA of the CDR3: TGCAGTGCTAGCTCGGGGGGCGCGTTTACAGCTTTCTTT.

This clonotype showed up just a few times. The junction departs from germline at one end; a sequencing error may be responsible. The CDR3 protein is CAISEGLAGASQETQYF. Written as DNA, the CDR3 is TGTGCCATCAGTGAAGGGCTAGCGGGGGCCTCCCAAGAGACCCAGTACTTC. This sequence joins TRBV6-1 and TRBJ2-5, with TRBD2 matching over 10 bases. CDR1 and CDR2 from the germline V gene are MNHNS and SASEGT. This CDR3 is 17 amino acids long.

The chain joins TRBV28 to TRBJ2-7, with 12 bases lining up with TRBD2. The CDR3 extends over 16 amino acids. V was pared by 6 bases and J by 8 bases, with 14 bases of the junction left unmatched. CDR1 is MDHEN and CDR2 is SYDVKM in the germline V gene. CDR3 loop: CASRFAGLAGIGKQYF. CDR3 nucleotides: TGTGCCAGCAGGTTTGCCGGACTAGCGGGGATCGGAAAGCAGTACTTC.

V and J are TRBV25-1 and TRBJ2-7; no reliable D call. Per the germline V gene, CDR1 is MGHDK and CDR2 is SYGVNS. This CDR3 is 13 amino acids long. Trimming shortened V by 6 bases and J by 2 bases, and 11 bases separated the two germline ends. DNA of the CDR3: TGTGCCAGCAGCGCTGGTCTACCCTACGAGCAGTACTTC. Amino acids: CASSAGLPYEQYF.

About this clonotype: One end of the junction does not line up with germline, which may come from a read error. The rearrangement joins TRBV5-3 to TRBJ2-7; D call uncertain. TRBV5-3 is noted as an ORF with a role that remains uncertain. CDR3 size: 14 residues. CDR3 amino acids: CASSFLSETYEQYF. The CDR3 region has the DNA TGTGCCAGCAGCTTTCTAAGTGAAACCTACGAGCAGTACTTC.

This clonotype was counted only a few times. J is TRBJ2-1 and V is TRBV29-1, with 8 positions matching TRBD2. This CDR3 spans 14 amino acids. Trimming took 1 base from V and 8 from J; bases not matched to a gene: 7. The germline V gene encodes CDR1 SQVTM and CDR2 ANQGSEA. This CDR3 reads CSVEVPGLGDEQFF. For the CDR3, the DNA is TGCAGCGTTGAAGTTCCGGGACTAGGCGATGAGCAGTTCTTC.

This clonotype showed up many times. The chain employs TRBV12-3 or TRBV12-4 and TRBJ2-5; 10 nucleotides align to TRBD2. V lost 5 bases to trimming and J lost 6 bases; unmatched junction nucleotides: 9. This CDR3 is built from 15 residues. CDR3 loop: CASSLTSGLVQTQYF. The CDR3 DNA is TGTGCCAGCAGTCTGACTAGCGGGCTTGTCCAGACCCAGTACTTC.

This clonotype has at least ten counts. The gene calls are TRBV29-1 and TRBJ1-1; D gene unclear. The V gene lost 4 bases and the J gene lost 7 bases, with 7 bases spanning the gap. The germline CDR1 and CDR2 sequences are SQVTM and ANQGSEA. The CDR3 sequence is 10 residues long. DNA of the CDR3: TGCAGCGTTGGTCTGAGTGAAGCTTTCTTT. As protein: CSVGLSEAFF. Full variable domain (missing parts from reference TRBV29-1 and TRBJ1-1): SAVISQKPSRDICQRGTSLTIQCQVDSQVTMMFWYRQQPGQSLTLIATANQGSEATYESGFVIDKFPISRPNLTFSTLTVSNMSPEDSSIYLCSVGLSEAFFGQGTRLTVV.

The rearrangement links TRBV7-2 to TRBJ2-5, with 12 positions matching TRBD2. V dropped 5 bases and J dropped 6; count of bases not matched to a gene: 10. Germline V gene sequence: CDR1 SGHTA, CDR2 FQGNSA. CDR3 size: 16 residues. The CDR3 protein is CASSPSSGGARKTQYF. The CDR3 nucleotides read TGTGCCAGCAGCCCCTCTAGCGGGGGGGCTCGAAAGACCCAGTACTTC.

This clonotype was seen at least ten times. The J gene is TRBJ2-5, the V gene TRBV7-2; 9 bases line up with TRBD1. CDR3 size: 14 residues. Germline V gene lookup returns CDR1 SGHTA and CDR2 FQGNSA. V dropped 5 bases and J dropped 3; count of bases not matched to a gene: 4. The CDR3 bases are TGTGCCAGCAGCCGTTGGACAGGGGAAGAGACCCAGTACTTC. It codes for CASSRWTGEETQYF.

The chain links TRBV12-3 or TRBV12-4 to TRBJ2-1; 8 bases fit TRBD1. J gave up 9 bases and V 5 bases, and 12 bases lay outside the gene matches. This CDR3 has 15 residues. The CDR3 DNA reads TGTGCCAGCAGTCTAGGACAGGGAATTACGGGTGAGCAGTTCTTC. It encodes CASSLGQGITGEQFF.

This clonotype was found a few times. As DNA, the CDR3 is TGCGCCAGCAGCTCGCACCTAGCGGGGCTGTACGAGCAGTACTTC. Translated: CASSSHLAGLYEQYF. V usage is TRBV4-3 and J usage is TRBJ2-7; 9 nucleotides agree with TRBD2. Germline CDR1 LGHNA, CDR2 YSLEER. V shed 5 bases, J shed 4 bases, and the junction held 9 bases outside the gene matches. CDR3 size: 15 residues.

This clonotype was counted many times. This sequence joins TRBV12-3 or TRBV12-4 and TRBJ2-3; 12 bases agree with TRBD2. This CDR3 comprises 15 residues. The ends lost 6 bases at V and 2 bases at J; junction bases unmatched: 3. CDR3 sequence (DNA): TGTGCCAGCAGGCTAGCGGGGGGGTCCACAGATACGCAGTATTTT. Its protein is CASRLAGGSTDTQYF.

This clonotype showed up many times. The CDR3 reads CSVAPRQGGYNEQFF. Here the CDR3 DNA reads TGCAGCGTTGCCCCCCGACAGGGCGGCTACAATGAGCAGTTCTTC. V gene TRBV29-1 combines with J gene TRBJ2-1; 7 bases fit TRBD1. This CDR3 is built from 15 residues. Germline V gene lookup returns CDR1 SQVTM and CDR2 ANQGSEA. J gave up 3 bases and V 4 bases, and 9 bases lay outside the gene matches.

The rearrangement links TRBV20-1 to TRBJ2-1; D possibly corresponds to TRBD2 (5 bases). Germline V gene lookup returns CDR1 DFQATT and CDR2 SNEGSKA (reference sequence). The CDR3 consists of 16 residues. V shed 0 bases and J shed 4 bases, with 16 bases lying between them. In nucleotides, the CDR3 is TGCAGTGCTAGAGATCTTTGTGGGAGTAATTACAATGAGCAGTTCTTC. Amino acid sequence: CSARDLCGSNYNEQFF.

This clonotype has just a few counts. The chain has TRBV27 and TRBJ2-1; 12 bases line up with TRBD2. The J segment lost 5 bases and the V segment lost 7 bases, leaving 6 bases of the junction unmatched. Germline loops: CDR1 MNHEY, CDR2 SMNVEV (reference sequence). This CDR3 has 15 residues. In DNA form, the CDR3 reads TGTGCCAGCACCGTACTAGCGGGAGGAAACAATGAGCAGTTCTTC. Amino acids: CASTVLAGGNNEQFF.

The J gene is TRBJ1-4, the V gene TRBV30; D call uncertain. V lost 6 bases, J lost 8 bases, and 22 bases lay in between. The length of the CDR3 is 15 residues. Germline-derived CDR1 and CDR2 are GTSNPN and SVGIG (reference sequence). For the CDR3, the DNA is TGTGCCTGTTCCATGACCGGCCCGACGGGGGAAAAACTGTTTTTT. Protein sequence: CACSMTGPTGEKLFF.

The chain couples TRBV2 to TRBJ2-7, with D maybe TRBD2 (6 bases). The CDR3 covers 15 residues. The V end was cut by 4 bases, the J end by 5 bases, with 18 bases between. Germline loops: CDR1 SNHLY, CDR2 FYNNEI. CDR3 DNA sequence: TGTGCCAGCAGTGCGGAGGGATTCCCCAGCCACGAGCAGTACTTC. Its protein is CASSAEGFPSHEQYF.

This clonotype was seen ten or more times. The J gene is TRBJ2-1, the V gene TRBV7-8; TRBD2 aligns across 16 bases. Unmatched junction bases numbered 8, after V lost 5 bases and J lost 10 bases. Per germline, CDR1 SGHVS and CDR2 FQNEAQ. The CDR3 has 16 residues. The CDR3, as DNA: TGTGCCAGCAGCGCCCCTGGGGGACTAGCGGGAGGGGAGCAGTTCTTC. Translated, it gives CASSAPGGLAGGEQFF.

This clonotype has just a few counts. The V gene is TRBV7-3, the J gene TRBJ2-1; maybe TRBD2 (7 bases). The CDR3 extends over 16 amino acids. Trimming cost V 5 bases and J 3 bases, with 17 bases left between them. CDR1 and CDR2 from the germline V gene are SGHTA and FQGTGA. The chain's CDR3 is CASSKGGSPSYNEQFF. CDR3 coding DNA: TGTGCCAGCAGCAAGGGGGGGAGTCCTAGCTACAATGAGCAGTTCTTC. The whole variable domain, remainder taken from reference TRBV7-3 and TRBJ2-1, is GAGVSQTPSNKVTEKGKYVELRCDPISGHTALYWYRQSLGQGPEFLIYFQGTGAADDSGLPNDRFFAVRPEGSVSTLKIQRTERGDSAVYLCASSKGGSPSYNEQFFGPGTRLTVL.

For this clonotype: Here the CDR3 omits its conserved ending phenylalanine or tryptophan, so a read error is the likely source. The DNA is left out, because the CDR3 cannot be placed on it with certainty; the CDR3 is given as TCRdb lists it. The chain couples TRBV12-3 or TRBV12-4 to TRBJ2-7. The CDR3 contains 9 residues when both ends are counted. The CDR3 sequence: CASSFRVVK.

This clonotype was seen more than once but under ten times. A read error may produce the germline difference seen at one junction end. J is TRBJ2-3 and V is TRBV7-9; 12 positions agree with TRBD2. This CDR3 has 13 amino acids. CDR1 and CDR2 (germline): SEHNR, FQNEAQ (reference sequence). DNA of the CDR3: TGTGCCAGCAGCGGCCAGACTAGCGGGGGAACCTTTTTT. This gives the protein CASSGQTSGGTFF. Full variable domain (rest looked up from reference TRBV7-9 and TRBJ2-3): DTGVSQNPRHKITKRGQNVTFRCDPISEHNRLYWYRQTLGQGPEFLTYFQNEAQLEKSRLLSDRFSAERPKGSFSTLEIQRTEQGDSAMYLCASSGQTSGGTFFGPGTRLTVL.

This clonotype was counted only a few times. The V call is TRBV12-3 or TRBV12-4, the J call TRBJ1-6; possible D gene TRBD1, 5 bases. CDR3 length: 14 amino acids. V dropped 0 bases and J dropped 7 bases, with 7 bases sitting between them. Here the CDR3 reads CASSLAGANSPLHF. Written as DNA, the CDR3 is TGTGCCAGCAGTTTAGCTGGGGCGAATTCACCCCTCCACTTT.

A few counts support this clonotype. This chain links TRBV6-5 with TRBJ2-1; 8 nucleotides match TRBD2. The CDR3 loop spans 16 amino acids. Germline V CDR1 and CDR2: MNHEY, SVGAGI. V was clipped by 2 bases and J by 0 bases; unmatched bases: 3. The CDR3 DNA follows: TGTGCCAGCAGTTACGGCGGGGGGAACTCCTACAATGAGCAGTTCTTC. This codes for CASSYGGGNSYNEQFF.